One and the same sample provided the 22 T cell receptor beta chains below, sequenced in a study of identical twins (TCRdb year 2016). Library generation was performed with 5' RACE. Sequencing relied on an Illumina HiSeq 2000. TCRdb cleaned the public reads at Q25 with fastp, built clones with MiXCR and kept in-frame beta chains. Rows matching on CDR3 protein sequence are summarized as one entry with the most common DNA and genes. This sample has some 760,000 distinct CDR3 sequences in its table, and about 20% of those were observed once. 13% of the sample is in the top ten clones. This sample also belongs to another study, concerning T cells expressing NK-cell markers.

Sequencing was performed on PBMCs. These TCRs come from a young woman in good health.

The table lists this clonotype with a few counts. The chain recombines TRBV20-1 with TRBJ2-5; the match to TRBD2 covers 7 bases. The V and J ends lost 3 bases and 2 bases, in that order; junction bases with no gene match: 6. Germline V gene sequence: CDR1 DFQATT, CDR2 SNEGSKA (reference sequence). This CDR3 region has 14 residues. The CDR3 DNA reads TGCAGTGCTAGCCGAGCGGGGCCTCAAGAGACCCAGTACTTC. It yields the protein CSASRAGPQETQYF.

In its sample, this clonotype was seen a few times. The chain recombines TRBV27 with TRBJ2-5, with a tentative D call TRBD2 (5 bases). The length of the CDR3 is 16 residues. The germline gives CDR1 MNHEY, CDR2 SMNVEV (reference sequence). Trimming shortened V by 2 bases and J by 2 bases, and 15 bases separated the two germline ends. The CDR3 region is CASSLMRAAVQETQYF. In DNA, the CDR3 is TGTGCCAGCAGTTTAATGAGGGCAGCCGTACAAGAGACCCAGTACTTC.

The V gene is TRBV5-1, the J gene TRBJ1-1; weak D call: TRBD1 (6 bases). Germline V gene lookup returns CDR1 SGHRS and CDR2 YFSETQ. V lost 5 bases to trimming and J lost 5 bases, with 10 bases between them. This CDR3 is built from 12 residues. For the CDR3, the DNA is TGCGCCAGCAGAGGGGGGGAAACTGAAGCTTTCTTT. This sequence encodes CASRGGETEAFF. The full variable domain, completed using reference TRBV5-1 and TRBJ1-1, is KAGVTQTPRYLIKTRGQQVTLSCSPISGHRSVSWYQQTPGQGLQFLFEYFSETQRNKGNFPGRFSGRQFSNSRSEMNVSTLELGDSALYLCASRGGETEAFFGQGTRLTVV.

This clonotype has a handful of counts. V is TRBV20-1 and J is TRBJ2-1; no firm D call. V gave up 7 bases and J gave up 0 bases, with 16 bases separating them. This CDR3 comprises 15 residues. Germline CDR1 and CDR2: DFQATT and SNEGSKA (reference sequence). The CDR3 DNA reads TGCAGTGGCAGAGATCCGCGGAGCTCCTACAATGAGCAGTTCTTC. The encoded protein is CSGRDPRSSYNEQFF.

CDR3: CSATGLAGASTGELFF. Written as DNA, the CDR3 is TGCAGTGCCACGGGACTAGCGGGGGCCTCTACCGGGGAGCTGTTTTTT. The chain couples TRBV20-1 to TRBJ2-2; 14 nucleotides match TRBD2. CDR3 length: 16 amino acids. Germline V gives CDR1 DFQATT, CDR2 SNEGSKA (reference sequence). J gave up 5 bases and V 6 bases, and 8 bases lay outside the gene matches.

For the CDR3, the DNA is TGTGCCAGCAGCCAAAGGCCGCCGAACACTGAAGCTTTCTTT. Amino acid sequence: CASSQRPPNTEAFF. The V and J genes are TRBV14 and TRBJ1-1; D unclear. Germline V gene data show CDR1 as SGHDN and CDR2 as FVKESK. This CDR3 is 14 amino acids long. The V end was cut by 2 bases, the J end by 1 base, with 8 bases between.

This clonotype was found a few times. V usage is TRBV20-1 and J usage is TRBJ2-1, with 7 bases aligning to TRBD1. Germline V gives CDR1 DFQATT, CDR2 SNEGSKA (reference sequence). The V gene end was trimmed by 5 bases and the J gene end by 7 bases; junction bases not matched to a gene: 14. This CDR3 has 15 residues. This CDR3 is CSAPKSSGTENEQFF. For the CDR3, the DNA is TGCAGTGCTCCCAAATCATCCGGGACAGAGAATGAGCAGTTCTTC.

The V gene is TRBV6-5, the J gene TRBJ1-4; maybe TRBD1 (5 bases). Per germline, CDR1 MNHEY and CDR2 SVGAGI. With 2 bases removed from V and 7 bases from J, the gap between germline ends came to 14 bases. This CDR3 contains 15 residues. CDR3 nucleotide sequence: TGTGCCAGCAGTTACGGTTTGGAGGGGAGTGAAAAACTGTTTTTT. Residues: CASSYGLEGSEKLFF.

The chain combines TRBV5-6 with TRBJ1-1; D unclear. V was trimmed by 1 base and J by 7 bases, leaving 8 bases between them. The germline gives CDR1 SGHDT, CDR2 YYEEEE. The CDR3 is 12 amino acids. The CDR3 DNA sequence: TGTGCCAGCAGCTTGCTGGAGGGTGAAGCTTTCTTT. Translation: CASSLLEGEAFF.

The gene calls are TRBV11-3 and TRBJ2-3; D uncertain. V dropped 1 base and J dropped 3 bases, with 14 bases sitting between them. CDR1 and CDR2 (germline): SGHNT, YENEEA. CDR3 size: 16 residues. Here the CDR3 reads CASSLGARLHTDTQYF. As DNA, the CDR3 is TGTGCCAGCAGCTTAGGTGCTAGACTTCATACAGATACGCAGTATTTT.

This clonotype was seen only a few times. The chain employs TRBV12-3 or TRBV12-4 and TRBJ2-7; D is ambiguous. The CDR3 runs 13 residues. V was pared by 2 bases and J by 6 bases, with 11 bases between. The DNA for the CDR3 is TGTGCCAGCAGTTTATACCCCTTTTCCGAGCAGTACTTC. Its protein product is CASSLYPFSEQYF.

This clonotype was seen a few times. The V call is TRBV2, the J call TRBJ1-2; 8 nucleotides agree with TRBD1. CDR3 length: 14 residues. V lost 6 bases to trimming and J lost 8 bases; unmatched junction nucleotides: 11. The germline CDR1 and CDR2 sequences are SNHLY and FYNNEI. CDR3 nucleotide sequence: TGTGCCAGCAGCCGCACCCAGGGGGCGCAGGGCTACACCTTC. It specifies CASSRTQGAQGYTF.

This clonotype appeared many times. This chain connects TRBV9 to TRBJ1-1; D might be TRBD1 (5 bases). The germline V gene encodes CDR1 SGDLS and CDR2 YYNGEE. The CDR3 is made up of 13 amino acids. Trimming removed 2 bases at V and 2 bases at J, with 7 bases between. The CDR3: CASSVDSNTEAFF. The CDR3 DNA follows: TGTGCCAGCAGCGTTGACAGCAACACTGAAGCTTTCTTT.

This chain joins TRBV5-1 and TRBJ2-3; D call uncertain. Germline CDR1 reads SGHRS; CDR2 reads YFSETQ. Trimming left V 2 bases short and J 6 bases short, with 16 bases between. The CDR3 has 15 residues. CDR3 in DNA: TGCGCCAGCAGCTTCGACCTGGGTTCTAGTGATACGCAGTATTTT. Protein sequence: CASSFDLGSSDTQYF.

The sample holds a few counts of this clonotype. The V call is TRBV2, the J call TRBJ1-1; D unclear. The germline V and J ends were trimmed by 8 bases and 1 base, with 14 bases remaining between them. CDR3 size: 14 residues. Germline lookup yields CDR1 SNHLY and CDR2 FYNNEI. The CDR3 nucleotides are TGTGCCAGCCTTGAGAGGGTAAGGAACACTGAAGCTTTCTTT. This encodes CASLERVRNTEAFF.

CDR3 sequence reads: CSVEGADSGYTF. As DNA, the CDR3 is TGCAGCGTTGAAGGGGCAGACTCCGGCTACACCTTC. The J gene is TRBJ1-2, the V gene TRBV29-1; D remains ambiguous. CDR3 size: 12 residues. V lost 1 base and J lost 8, with 11 bases in between. Looked up from germline, CDR1 is SQVTM and CDR2 is ANQGSEA.

This clonotype was seen a handful of times. J is TRBJ1-5 and V is TRBV2; D gene ambiguous. Germline V gene data show CDR1 as SNHLY and CDR2 as FYNNEI. The CDR3 extends over 15 amino acids. V lost 2 bases to trimming and J lost 6 bases, with 14 bases between them. This chain's CDR3 is CASSELSGSGQPQHF. Written as DNA, the CDR3 is TGTGCCAGCAGTGAACTTTCGGGGTCTGGTCAGCCCCAGCATTTT.

This chain's CDR3 is CASSATSGMTQYF. CDR3 coding DNA: TGTGCCAGCAGTGCAACTAGCGGAATGACCCAGTACTTC. This chain connects TRBV7-2 to TRBJ2-5; TRBD2 agrees at 8 bases. V was pared by 6 bases and J by 7 bases, with 7 bases of the junction left unmatched. This CDR3 is 13 amino acids long. Germline CDR1 reads SGHTA; CDR2 reads FQGNSA.

In DNA form, the CDR3 reads TGTGCCAGTACCCGGGGGCAGGACAGCTCCGAGCAGTACTTC. It translates to CASTRGQDSSEQYF. The chain is built from TRBV19 and TRBJ2-7; D may be TRBD1 or TRBD2 (6 bases each). This CDR3 comprises 14 residues. Trimming removed 7 bases at V and 6 bases at J, with 19 bases between. Germline V gene lookup returns CDR1 LNHDA and CDR2 SQIVND (reference sequence). Using reference TRBV19 and TRBJ2-7 for the parts outside the CDR3, the full variable domain is DGGITQSPKYLFRKEGQNVTLSCEQNLNHDAMYWYRQDPGQGLRLIYYSQIVNDFQKGDIAEGYSVSREKKESFPLTVTSAQKNPTAFYLCASTRGQDSSEQYFGPGTRLTVT.

The V call is TRBV5-1, the J call TRBJ2-1; D gene ambiguous. CDR1 and CDR2 from the germline V gene are SGHRS and YFSETQ. This CDR3 comprises 14 residues. The V gene lost 2 bases and the J gene lost 9 bases, with 15 bases spanning the gap. The CDR3 is CASSFGLVYGEQFF. The CDR3 DNA reads as TGCGCCAGCAGCTTCGGGCTAGTATATGGTGAGCAGTTCTTC.

This rearrangement joins TRBV2 to TRBJ2-2; D is unclear. This CDR3 region has 15 residues. Trimming cost V 2 bases and J 6 bases, with 13 bases left between them. Germline V lookup: CDR1 SNHLY, CDR2 FYNNEI. The CDR3 DNA follows: TGTGCCAGCAGTGAACCAGTTTTGGTCGCCGGGGAGCTGTTTTTT. It codes for CASSEPVLVAGELFF.

The chain links TRBV7-8 to TRBJ2-1; D may be TRBD1 (5 bases). The CDR3 is 14 residues long. Trimming cost V 0 bases and J 4 bases, with 7 bases left between them. The germline gives CDR1 SGHVS, CDR2 FQNEAQ. CDR3 sequence (DNA): TGTGCCAGCAGCTTAGCGGGGCAATACAATGAGCAGTTCTTC. The encoded protein is CASSLAGQYNEQFF.